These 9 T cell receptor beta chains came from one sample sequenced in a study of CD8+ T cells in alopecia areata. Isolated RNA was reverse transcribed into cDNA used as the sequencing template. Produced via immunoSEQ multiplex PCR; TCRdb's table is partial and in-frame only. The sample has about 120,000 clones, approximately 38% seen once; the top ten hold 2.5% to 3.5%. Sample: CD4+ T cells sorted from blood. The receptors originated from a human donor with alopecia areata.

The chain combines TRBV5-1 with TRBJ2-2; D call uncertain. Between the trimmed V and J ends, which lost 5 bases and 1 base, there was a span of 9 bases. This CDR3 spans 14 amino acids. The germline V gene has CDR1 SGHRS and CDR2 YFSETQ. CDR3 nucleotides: TGCGCCAGCAGAGAAGAAGTGAACACCGGGGAGCTGTTTTTT. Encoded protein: CASREEVNTGELFF.

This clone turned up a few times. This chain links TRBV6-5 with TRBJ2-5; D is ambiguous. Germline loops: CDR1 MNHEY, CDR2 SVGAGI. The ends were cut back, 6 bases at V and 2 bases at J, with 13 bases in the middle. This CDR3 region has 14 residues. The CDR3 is CASSRGWAQETQYF. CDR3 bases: TGTGCCAGCAGCCGTGGATGGGCGCAAGAGACCCAGTACTTC.

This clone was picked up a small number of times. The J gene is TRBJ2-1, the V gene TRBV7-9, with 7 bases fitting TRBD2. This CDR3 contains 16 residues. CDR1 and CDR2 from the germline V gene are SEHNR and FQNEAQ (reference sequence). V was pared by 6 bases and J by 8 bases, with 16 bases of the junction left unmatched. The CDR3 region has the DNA TGTGCCAGCAGTTCATTTCGCGGGAGTATTGGTCATGAGCAGTTCTTC. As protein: CASSSFRGSIGHEQFF.

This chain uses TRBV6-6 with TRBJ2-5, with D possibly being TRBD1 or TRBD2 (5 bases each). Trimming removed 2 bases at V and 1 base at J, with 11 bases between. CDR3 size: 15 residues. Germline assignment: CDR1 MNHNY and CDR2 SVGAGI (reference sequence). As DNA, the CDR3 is TGTGCCAGCAGTTACGGGGGACGGCTCCAAGAGACCCAGTACTTC. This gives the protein CASSYGGRLQETQYF.

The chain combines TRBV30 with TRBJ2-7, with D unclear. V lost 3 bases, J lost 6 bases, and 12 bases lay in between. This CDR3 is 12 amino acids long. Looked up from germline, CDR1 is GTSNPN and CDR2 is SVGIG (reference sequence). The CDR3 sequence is CAWSGFVGEQYF. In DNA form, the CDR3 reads TGTGCCTGGAGCGGATTCGTGGGCGAGCAGTACTTC. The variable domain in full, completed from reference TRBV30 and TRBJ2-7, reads SQTIHQWPATLVQPVGSPLSLECTVEGTSNPNLYWYRQAAGRGLQLLFYSVGIGQISSEVPQNLSASRPQDRQFILSSKKLLLSDSGFYLCAWSGFVGEQYFGPGTRLTVT.

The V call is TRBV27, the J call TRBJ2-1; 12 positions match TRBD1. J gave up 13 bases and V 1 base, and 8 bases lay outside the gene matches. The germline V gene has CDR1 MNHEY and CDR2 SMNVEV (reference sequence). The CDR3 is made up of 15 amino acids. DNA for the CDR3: TGTGCCAGCAGTTTATTGGGACAGGGGGCGGGAAGCCAGTTCTTC. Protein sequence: CASSLLGQGAGSQFF.

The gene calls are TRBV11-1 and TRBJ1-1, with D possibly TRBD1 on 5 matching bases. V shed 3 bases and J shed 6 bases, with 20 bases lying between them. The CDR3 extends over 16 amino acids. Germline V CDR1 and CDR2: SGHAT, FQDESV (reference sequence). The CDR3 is CASSLGLQGVNPEAFF. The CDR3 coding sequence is TGTGCCAGCAGCTTGGGTTTGCAGGGTGTCAACCCTGAAGCTTTCTTT.

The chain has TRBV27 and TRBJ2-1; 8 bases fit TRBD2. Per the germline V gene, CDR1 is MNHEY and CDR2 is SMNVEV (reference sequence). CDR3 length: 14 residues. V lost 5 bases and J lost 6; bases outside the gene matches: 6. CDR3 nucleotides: TGTGCCAGCAGTCAAAGGACTAGCCGCAATGAGCAGTTCTTC. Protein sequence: CASSQRTSRNEQFF.

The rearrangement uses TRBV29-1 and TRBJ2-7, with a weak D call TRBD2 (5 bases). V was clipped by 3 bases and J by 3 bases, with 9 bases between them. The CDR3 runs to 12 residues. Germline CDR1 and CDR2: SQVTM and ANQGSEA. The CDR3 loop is CSVDQRSYEQYF. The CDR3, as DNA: TGCAGCGTTGATCAGCGGAGCTACGAGCAGTACTTC.